This paragraph covers one T cell receptor beta chain sequence. The table came from immunoSEQ multiplex PCR; TCRdb's copy has only in-frame clones and leaves some out. The table includes 150,000 or so clones, roughly 82% detected once. This specimen belongs to a study of blood T cell repertoires in COVID-19. CDR3 length: 15 amino acids. The J segment lost 3 bases and the V segment lost 6 bases, leaving 5 bases of the junction unmatched. Germline V gene lookup returns CDR1 SQVTM and CDR2 ANQGSEA. The sequencing sample was made of PBMCs or T cells enriched from blood (not recorded which). The V and J genes are TRBV29-1 and TRBJ2-2; 12 nucleotides agree with TRBD2. The sequence was obtained from a middle-aged man who had recovered from COVID-19. CDR3: CSVGRLAGDTGELFF. CDR3 bases: TGCAGCGTGGGTCGACTAGCGGGGGACACCGGGGAGCTGTTTTTT.